The sequence of this TCR beta chain was determined in a study of T-cell reconstitution after alpha-beta-depleted transplantation in children. A TCRbeta library incorporating unique molecular identifiers was prepared. TCRdb ran MiXCR on the PCR reads and lists one entry per CDR3 protein. The sample consists of some 200,000 distinct CDR3 sequences, about 14% of them appearing once. This clonotype has more than one count but fewer than ten. The germline V gene encodes CDR1 MDHEN and CDR2 SYDVKM. This CDR3 is built from 14 residues. V was trimmed by 10 bases and J by 0 bases, leaving 15 bases between them.

This sequence joins TRBV28 and TRBJ1-1; D remains ambiguous. The sample was PBMCs from the stem cell graft donor, taken from the stem cell graft. This receptor was identified in a human donor who donated a stem cell graft to a child with acute lymphoblastic leukemia. The CDR3 sequence: CAIRVGSMNTEAFF. The DNA for the CDR3 is TGTGCCATCCGAGTGGGGTCAATGAACACTGAAGCTTTCTTT.